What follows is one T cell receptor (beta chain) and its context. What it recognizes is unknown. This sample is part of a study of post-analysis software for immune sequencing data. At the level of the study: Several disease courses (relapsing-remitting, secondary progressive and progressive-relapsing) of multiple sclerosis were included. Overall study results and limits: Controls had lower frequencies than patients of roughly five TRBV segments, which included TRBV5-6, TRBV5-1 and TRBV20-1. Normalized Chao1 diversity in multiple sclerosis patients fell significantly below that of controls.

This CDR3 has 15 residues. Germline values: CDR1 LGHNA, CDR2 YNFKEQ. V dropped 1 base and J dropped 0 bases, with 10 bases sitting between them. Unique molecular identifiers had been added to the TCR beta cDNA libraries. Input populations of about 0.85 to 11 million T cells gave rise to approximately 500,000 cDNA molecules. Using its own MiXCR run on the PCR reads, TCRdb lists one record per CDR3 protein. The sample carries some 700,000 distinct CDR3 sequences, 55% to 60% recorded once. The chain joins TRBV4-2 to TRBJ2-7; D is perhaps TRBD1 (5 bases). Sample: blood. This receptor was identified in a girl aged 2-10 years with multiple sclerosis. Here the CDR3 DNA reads TGTGCCAGCAGCCAAGGTCCAGGGTACTCCTACGAGCAGTACTTC. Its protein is CASSQGPGYSYEQYF.